The 18 T cell receptor beta chains listed next were all sequenced from one sample in a study of beta chain features in type 1 diabetes. Study outcomes and limitations: Significant though moderate, a shortening of TCRB CDR3s appeared in all four CD4+ subsets of Type 1 diabetes patients.

Antigens of these TCRs are unknown. Investigators reverse transcribed all isolated RNA, so they sequenced expressed TCRB transcripts. Here immunoSEQ multiplex PCR was the method, and the copy in TCRdb shows in-frame clones only, minus some. The sample consists of around 150,000 clones, over 55% of them appearing once. The sequenced sample was naive CD4+ T cells from blood. These receptors originate from a man aged 25-45 years with type 1 diabetes.

The J gene is TRBJ2-7, the V gene TRBV29-1; D could derive from TRBD1 or TRBD2 (6 bases each). Trimming cost V 1 base and J 7 bases, with 20 bases left between them. Germline CDR1 SQVTM, CDR2 ANQGSEA. There are 15 residues in the CDR3. CDR3 in amino acids: CSVEVVTGAGSEQYF. CDR3 coding DNA: TGCAGCGTTGAAGTCGTCACGGGGGCTGGGAGTGAGCAGTACTTC.

This clone was detected only once. The same CDR3 can be traced to other DNA sequences in this sample. The chain joins TRBV10-3 to TRBJ2-7; no clear D. The V gene's germline CDR1 is ENHRY and CDR2 SYGVKD. The CDR3 is 12 amino acids. The V gene lost 0 bases and the J gene lost 4 bases, with 4 bases spanning the gap. CDR3: CAISESGYEQYF. The DNA for the CDR3 is TGTGCCATCAGTGAGTCAGGATACGAGCAGTACTTC.

This clone was seen a few times. The rearrangement joins TRBV6-5 to TRBJ2-1, with a weak D call TRBD1 (6 bases). The germline CDR1 and CDR2 sequences are MNHEY and SVGAGI. The CDR3 runs 14 residues. Trimming took 5 bases from V and 8 from J, leaving 16 bases between them. CDR3 in DNA: TGTGCCAGCAGTACCGTTGACAGGATCGATGAGCAGTTCTTC. Amino acid sequence: CASSTVDRIDEQFF.

This clone was seen more than once but under ten times. CDR3 sequence: CASSGLPASTNEKLFF. CDR3 DNA sequence: TGTGCCAGCAGCGGACTTCCAGCCTCAACTAATGAAAAACTGTTTTTT. The chain joins TRBV9 to TRBJ1-4; D uncertain. Trimming cost V 3 bases and J 0 bases, with 12 bases left between them. CDR1 SGDLS and CDR2 YYNGEE come from the germline V gene. The CDR3 totals 16 residues.

The rearrangement joins TRBV5-4 to TRBJ1-1; possibly TRBD1 for D (5 bases). CDR3 size: 16 residues. Germline loops: CDR1 SGHNT, CDR2 YYREEE (reference sequence). Trimming took off 5 bases at V and 5 bases at J, with 22 bases between the two ends. The CDR3 here is CASSPTSGIADTEAFF. The CDR3 DNA sequence: TGTGCCAGCAGTCCAACGTCAGGGATTGCAGATACTGAAGCTTTCTTT. The whole variable domain, remainder taken from reference TRBV5-4 and TRBJ1-1, is ETGVTQSPTHLIKTRGQQVTLRCSSQSGHNTVSWYQQALGQGPQFIFQYYREEENGRGNFPPRFSGLQFPNYSSELNVNALELDDSALYLCASSPTSGIADTEAFFGQGTRLTVV.

The gene calls are TRBV4-1 and TRBJ2-1; maybe TRBD1 (6 bases). Trimming removed 3 bases at V and 0 bases at J, with 12 bases between. Germline assignment: CDR1 MGHRA and CDR2 YSYEKL. This CDR3 region has 16 residues. CDR3 amino acids: CASSQPDSSSYNEQFF. CDR3 nucleotides: TGCGCCAGCAGCCAGCCGGACAGTAGCTCCTACAATGAGCAGTTCTTC.

CDR3 protein: CASSVAYQTDTQYF. The CDR3 bases are TGTGCCAGCAGCGTAGCTTACCAAACAGATACGCAGTATTTT. V and J are TRBV9 and TRBJ2-3; unclear D gene. Trimming left V 0 bases short and J 3 bases short, with 8 bases between. CDR1 SGDLS and CDR2 YYNGEE come from the germline V gene. The CDR3 runs 14 residues.

The CDR3 DNA is TGTGCCTGGAGTGGACAAACCTACAATGAGCAGTTCTTC. As protein: CAWSGQTYNEQFF. This chain links TRBV30 with TRBJ2-1; D is ambiguous. The length of the CDR3 is 13 residues. Trimming removed 1 base at V and 2 bases at J, with 6 bases between. Germline V gives CDR1 GTSNPN, CDR2 SVGIG (reference sequence).

A note on this clone: The sample has other DNA sequences that encode this CDR3 too. The chain carries TRBV11-2 and TRBJ2-7; TRBD1 is a possible D gene (6 bases). The ends were cut back, 3 bases at V and 0 bases at J, with 9 bases in the middle. CDR1 and CDR2 from the germline V gene are SGHAT and FQNNGV. CDR3 length: 14 amino acids. CDR3 DNA: TGTGCCAGCAGCTTGGGACATTTCTCCTACGAGCAGTACTTC. This encodes CASSLGHFSYEQYF.

The sample holds a few counts of this clone. The chain uses TRBV27 and TRBJ2-7, with 9 bases that match TRBD1. The CDR3 has 15 residues. V gave up 4 bases and J gave up 6 bases; unmatched junction bases: 10. Germline CDR1 and CDR2: MNHEY and SMNVEV (reference sequence). The CDR3 DNA reads as TGTGCCAGCAGTTATCGGGACAGGGTGGAACTCGAGCAGTACTTC. It translates to CASSYRDRVELEQYF.

This clone was seen only a few times. The genes are TRBV6-5 and TRBJ2-7, with D uncertain. V lost 0 bases, J lost 6 bases, and 6 bases lay in between. The CDR3 loop spans 12 amino acids. The germline V gene has CDR1 MNHEY and CDR2 SVGAGI. This CDR3 is CASSYSKGEQYF. Written as DNA, the CDR3 is TGTGCCAGCAGTTACTCAAAGGGCGAGCAGTACTTC.

The V and J genes are TRBV5-1 and TRBJ2-3; no clear D gene. This CDR3 spans 14 amino acids. The V gene's germline CDR1 is SGHRS and CDR2 YFSETQ. V shed 3 bases and J shed 3 bases, with 11 bases lying between them. CDR3 DNA: TGCGCCAGCAGCTCCCGTACCGGAACAGATACGCAGTATTTT. It is translated as CASSSRTGTDTQYF.

J is TRBJ2-3 and V is TRBV4-3, with D possibly called TRBD1 or TRBD2 (5 bases each). CDR1 LGHNA and CDR2 YSLEER come from the germline V gene. V lost 4 bases and J lost 4, with 18 bases in between. The CDR3 contains 16 residues. In DNA form, the CDR3 reads TGCGCCAGCAGCCCCCGTTCTGGCAGGGACGCAGATACGCAGTATTTT. This gives the protein CASSPRSGRDADTQYF.

The chain links TRBV29-1 to TRBJ1-1, with D uncertain. Trimming left V 3 bases short and J 0 bases short, with 8 bases between. Germline assignment: CDR1 SQVTM and CDR2 ANQGSEA. The CDR3 runs to 13 residues. In DNA, the CDR3 is TGCAGCGTTGAGAGACGGATGAACACTGAAGCTTTCTTT. It encodes CSVERRMNTEAFF.

The chain links TRBV18 to TRBJ2-7; possibly TRBD2 for D (5 bases). With 2 bases removed from V and 7 bases from J, the gap between germline ends came to 21 bases. Germline V lookup: CDR1 KGHSH, CDR2 LQKENI. The length of the CDR3 is 16 residues. The CDR3 bases are TGTGCCAGCTCACCAGGGCAGGAGGATGTCCTACGAGAGCAGTACTTC. It is translated as CASSPGQEDVLREQYF.

This clone has more than one count but fewer than ten. This chain joins TRBV29-1 and TRBJ2-3; the D gene is possibly TRBD1 (5 bases). The CDR3 runs 13 residues. In germline, CDR1 is SQVTM, CDR2 ANQGSEA. V gave up 5 bases and J gave up 0 bases, with 9 bases separating them. CDR3: CSVRAGSTDTQYF. The CDR3, as DNA: TGCAGCGTTAGGGCAGGGAGCACAGATACGCAGTATTTT.

A single count supports this clone. The CDR3: CASSLVTSGGTDTQYF. The CDR3 DNA reads as TGTGCCAGCAGCTTAGTCACTAGCGGGGGTACAGATACGCAGTATTTT. This sequence joins TRBV11-2 and TRBJ2-3, with 11 bases identical to TRBD2. This CDR3 has 16 amino acids. Trimming cost V 1 base and J 3 bases; bases outside gene matches: 3. The V gene's germline CDR1 is SGHAT and CDR2 FQNNGV.

This clone appeared a few times. Other nucleotide sequences from this sample produce the same CDR3. This rearrangement joins TRBV29-1 to TRBJ1-5, with 8 bases aligning to TRBD1. Trimming took 6 bases from V and 4 from J; bases not matched to a gene: 2. This CDR3 region has 12 residues. Germline assignment: CDR1 SQVTM and CDR2 ANQGSEA. The CDR3 region has the DNA TGCAGCGTCGGGACAGGAAATCAGCCCCAGCATTTT. Translating gives CSVGTGNQPQHF.